This T cell receptor (beta chain) is drawn from a study of OX40 agonist ivuxolimab in advanced cancers. On the study more broadly: An agonistic human IgG2 monoclonal antibody against OX40 (CD134) was given.

Sequencing used immunoSEQ multiplex PCR; TCRdb keeps in-frame clones, though not all of them. The sample lists 50,000 to 70,000 clones, around four fifths occurring once. In this sample, this clone turned up once. Its antigen is still unknown. Germline loops: CDR1 KGHSH, CDR2 LQKENI. Trimming took 2 bases from V and 2 from J, leaving 6 bases between them. This CDR3 region has 13 residues. Whole-study findings and limits: Which antigen the expanded peripheral T cells recognized is unknown. CD8+ T cells averaged more expanded clones than CD4+. At 0.1 to 3.0 mg/kg, clonal expansion of CD4+ and CD8+ blood T cells had occurred by week 6.

The rearrangement links TRBV18 to TRBJ2-5; D is undetermined. Sequenced material: CD4+ or CD8+ T cells sorted from blood, taken in a trial of the OX40 agonist ivuxolimab. The clonotype comes from an adult with an advanced solid tumor such as melanoma, head and neck, liver or kidney cancer. CDR3 coding DNA: TGTGCCAGCTCACCAACGGATCAAGAGACCCAGTACTTC. Translating it yields CASSPTDQETQYF. Looking up the rest from reference TRBV18 and TRBJ2-5 gives the full variable domain: NAGVMQNPRHLVRRRGQEARLRCSPMKGHSHVYWYRQLPEEGLKFMVYLQKENIIDESGMPKERFSAEFPKEGPSILRIQQVVRGDSAAYFCASSPTDQETQYFGPGTRLLVL.